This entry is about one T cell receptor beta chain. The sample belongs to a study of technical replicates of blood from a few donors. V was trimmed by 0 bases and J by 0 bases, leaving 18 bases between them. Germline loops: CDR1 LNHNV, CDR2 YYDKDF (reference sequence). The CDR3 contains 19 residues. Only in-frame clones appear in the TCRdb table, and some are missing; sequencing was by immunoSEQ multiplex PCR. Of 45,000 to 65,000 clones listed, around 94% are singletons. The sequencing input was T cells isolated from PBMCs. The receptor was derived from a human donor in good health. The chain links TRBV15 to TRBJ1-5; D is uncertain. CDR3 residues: CATSRDLRHRTYSNQPQHF. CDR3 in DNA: TGTGCCACCAGCAGAGATCTCCGACACCGAACCTATAGCAATCAGCCCCAGCATTTT.